Reported below is one T cell receptor beta chain. Its antigen is undetermined. The CDR3 extends over 15 amino acids. The germline V gene has CDR1 SGHNT and CDR2 YYREEE (reference sequence). The ends were cut back, 0 bases at V and 8 bases at J, with 17 bases in the middle. These data originate in a study of a mutant IDH1 vaccine in newly diagnosed glioma. Across the study: Vaccination was launched 4-6 weeks after radiotherapy alone, or with temozolomide cycles. Treated patients, approximately 62% male and around 40% female, averaged approximately 40 years of age. Earlier treatment was radiotherapy, temozolomide, or both, with most getting both.

Time point given: week 35, safety follow-up. Topical imiquimod was applied with each vaccine dose, which held 300 ug of mutant IDH1 20-mer peptide. Clones were sequenced by immunoSEQ multiplex PCR, and TCRdb holds only the in-frame ones, with some missing. This sample has 30,000 to 40,000 clones; around four fifths occur once, and the top ten carry 3.2%. This TCR was sampled from a man aged 35 to 55 with glioma. Some clones in this sample may be carry-over from other donors' samples. The chain has TRBV5-4 and TRBJ1-2, with D maybe TRBD1 (6 bases). Sequenced here: PBMCs, sampled from a glioma patient whose treatment included an IDH1 peptide vaccine. CDR3 bases: TGTGCCAGCAGCTTGGCTGGGGGGGGGCGCAGGGGCTACACCTTC. Translation gives CASSLAGGGRRGYTF.